Included here is one TCR beta chain sequence, with context. The sample belongs to a study of blood T cell repertoires in COVID-19. The table came from immunoSEQ multiplex PCR; TCRdb's copy has only in-frame clones and leaves some out. Of 100,000 to 150,000 clones listed, about four fifths were seen once; the top ten hold roughly 17%. This CDR3 contains 14 residues. V lost 0 bases and J lost 10, with 14 bases in between. Germline values: CDR1 KGHSH, CDR2 LQKENI. The chain links TRBV18 to TRBJ2-3; D is perhaps TRBD2 (6 bases). This clonotype was obtained from a woman of 80 years or more with acute or convalescent COVID-19. The specimen sequenced was peripheral blood. In nucleotides, the CDR3 is TGTGCCAGCTCACCACCGCCGTCGTCGGGAGCGCAGTATTTT. Amino acid sequence: CASSPPPSSGAQYF.